The 3 T cell receptor beta chains listed next were all sequenced from one sample in a study of T cells after posttransplantation cyclophosphamide. This table comes from immunoSEQ multiplex PCR, and its TCRdb copy is limited to in-frame clones, with some not included. The record shows 30,000 to 35,000 clones for this sample, with no singletons present. Sequencing input: PBMCs. Receptors originate from a woman in her 50s in good health and a related stem cell transplant donor.

This clone has a count of ten or more. The chain links TRBV27 to TRBJ2-1, with 11 positions matching TRBD2. Germline trimming cut 3 bases from V and 3 bases from J; bases unmatched to any gene: 16. This CDR3 contains 20 residues. Germline V gene lookup returns CDR1 MNHEY and CDR2 SMNVEV (reference sequence). The CDR3 protein is CASSFSAGLVAGGDYNEQFF. CDR3 nucleotide sequence: TGTGCCAGCAGTTTCTCTGCGGGGCTGGTAGCGGGAGGGGACTACAATGAGCAGTTCTTC.

This clone has just a few counts. The DNA of the CDR3 is TGTGCCTGGACTTTGGGGGGGTTCACTGAAGCTTTCTTT. Its translation: CAWTLGGFTEAFF. This chain connects TRBV30 to TRBJ1-1; D possibly corresponds to TRBD1 (5 bases). The CDR3 is 13 residues long. Trimming removed 4 bases from V and 4 bases from J, with 13 bases in between. Germline V gives CDR1 GTSNPN, CDR2 SVGIG (reference sequence).

This clone was seen at least ten times. The CDR3 loop is CASSGRTSGQNEQFF. For the CDR3, the DNA is TGTGCCAGCAGTGGCCGGACTAGCGGGCAGAATGAGCAGTTCTTC. This chain connects TRBV6-6 to TRBJ2-1, with 11 bases lining up with TRBD2. This CDR3 spans 15 amino acids. Germline V lookup: CDR1 MNHNY, CDR2 SVGAGI (reference sequence). J lost 7 bases, V lost 5 bases, and 7 bases had no gene match.